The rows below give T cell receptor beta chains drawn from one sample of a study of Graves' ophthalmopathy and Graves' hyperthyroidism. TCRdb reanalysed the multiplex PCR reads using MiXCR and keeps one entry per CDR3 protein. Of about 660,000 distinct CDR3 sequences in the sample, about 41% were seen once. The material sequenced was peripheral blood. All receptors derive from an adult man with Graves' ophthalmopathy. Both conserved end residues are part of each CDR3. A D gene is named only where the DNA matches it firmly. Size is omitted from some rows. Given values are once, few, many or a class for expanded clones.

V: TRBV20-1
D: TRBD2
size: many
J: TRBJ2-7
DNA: TGCAGTGCGGCCGGACTAGCGGGAGGAAGGCCCAATTACGAGCAGTACTTC
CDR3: CSAAGLAGGRPNYEQYF

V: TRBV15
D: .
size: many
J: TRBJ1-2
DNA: TGTGCCACCAGCAGAGATCTGGTAGCGCGGAGGTCTGGCTACACCTTC
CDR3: CATSRDLVARRSGYTF

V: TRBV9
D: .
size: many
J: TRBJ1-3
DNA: TGTGCCAGCAGCGTAGCTATTGAAAACACCATATATTTT
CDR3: CASSVAIENTIYF

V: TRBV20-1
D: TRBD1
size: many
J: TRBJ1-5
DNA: TGCAGTGCCACAGGAAGGACAGGGGGCAATCAGCCCCAGCATTTT
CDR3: CSATGRTGGNQPQHF

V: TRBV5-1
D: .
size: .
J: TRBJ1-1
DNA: TGCGCCAGCAGCTTGGAGGCAGGGAGTAACTATCACACTGAAGCTTTCTTT
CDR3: CASSLEAGSNYHTEAFF

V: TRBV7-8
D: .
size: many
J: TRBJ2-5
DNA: TGTGCCAGCAGTCAAGTCACCAGGGGAGAGACCCAGTACTTC
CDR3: CASSQVTRGETQYF

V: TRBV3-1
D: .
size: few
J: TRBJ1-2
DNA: TGTGCCAGCAGCCAAGTCAATCGGGGGCGCGGTGGCTACACCTTC
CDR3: CASSQVNRGRGGYTF

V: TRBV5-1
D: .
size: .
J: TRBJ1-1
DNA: TGCGCCAGCTACGCCATTGTTGGGGGGACTGAAGCTTTCTTT
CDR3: CASYAIVGGTEAFF

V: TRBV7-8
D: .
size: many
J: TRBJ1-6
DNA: TGTGCCAGCAGCTCTCGTCCGACAGGTACGGTCCCCCTCCACTTT
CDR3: CASSSRPTGTVPLHF

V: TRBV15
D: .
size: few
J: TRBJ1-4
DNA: TGTGCCACCAGCAGAGAAGGGGGGGAAAAACTGTTTTTT
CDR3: CATSREGGEKLFF

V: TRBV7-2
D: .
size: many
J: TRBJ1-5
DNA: TGTGCCAGCAGCCCATGGGATAGCAATCAGCCCCAGCATTTT
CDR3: CASSPWDSNQPQHF

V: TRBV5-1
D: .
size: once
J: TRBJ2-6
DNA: TGCGCCAGCAGCCCGAGCTATGGGGCCAACGTCCTGACTTTC
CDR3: CASSPSYGANVLTF

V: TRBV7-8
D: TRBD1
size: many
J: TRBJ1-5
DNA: TGTGCCAGCAGCTTATGGACAGGGTGGGAGAATAGCAATCAGCCCCAGCATTTT
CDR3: CASSLWTGWENSNQPQHF

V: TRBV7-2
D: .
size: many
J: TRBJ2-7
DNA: TGTGCCAGCAGCTTAGGTAACAGCAACTACGAGCAGTACTTC
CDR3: CASSLGNSNYEQYF

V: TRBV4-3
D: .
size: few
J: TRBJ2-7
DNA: TGCGCCAGCAGCCAAGATTCAGGAGAATTCTACGAGCAGTACTTC
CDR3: CASSQDSGEFYEQYF

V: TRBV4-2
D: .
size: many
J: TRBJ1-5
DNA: TGTGCCAGCAGCCAAGGCTCAGATTATCAGCCCCAGCATTTT
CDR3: CASSQGSDYQPQHF

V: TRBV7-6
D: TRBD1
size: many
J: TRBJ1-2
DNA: TGTGCCAGCAGCCCGGGACAGGGCGGGGGCTATGGCTACACCTTC
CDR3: CASSPGQGGGYGYTF

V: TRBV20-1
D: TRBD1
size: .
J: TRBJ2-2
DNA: TGCAGTGCTGGGACAGGGGAGCCGTTTTTT
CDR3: CSAGTGEPFF